The 22 T cell receptor beta chains listed next were all sequenced from one sample in a study of T cell responses to AZD1222 COVID-19 vaccine (dated by TCRdb to about 2021). This specimen's time point label, per the study, means: baseline before first vaccination. The treatment or condition label on this specimen signifies: meningococcal conjugate vaccine given as trial control. Preparation of the library involved the immunoSEQ multiplex PCR assay. This is the immuneACCESS table as TCRdb keeps it, with only in-frame sequences that have V and J called. A part of the clones is gone; compared with another copy, unresolved V genes explain less than half, and the rest is unexplained. The sample table lists around 70,000 clones, 79% of them with a count of one. Around 25% of the sample lies in the top ten. The sequencing used peripheral blood, collected on day 0 of MenACWY control vaccination. The receptors shown here come from an adult in good health.

This clone was found once. CDR3 bases: TGTGCCTGGAGTGTACCCCCCATCTACGAGCAGTACTTC. Amino acids: CAWSVPPIYEQYF. J is TRBJ2-7 and V is TRBV30; no clear D gene. V was trimmed by 0 bases and J by 3 bases, leaving 9 bases between them. This CDR3 comprises 13 residues. CDR1 and CDR2 from the germline V gene are GTSNPN and SVGIG (reference sequence).

The chain recombines TRBV2 with TRBJ2-7; unclear D gene. The germline V gene encodes CDR1 SNHLY and CDR2 FYNNEI. The CDR3 loop spans 14 amino acids. Trimming cost V 5 bases and J 0 bases, with 11 bases left between them. CDR3 amino acids: CASSFSVASYEQYF. In nucleotides, the CDR3 is TGTGCCAGCAGTTTCAGCGTTGCCTCCTACGAGCAGTACTTC.

CDR3 sequence reads: CASSLAGALNYEQYF. The DNA for the CDR3 is TGCGCCAGCAGCTTGGCAGGGGCGCTTAACTACGAGCAGTACTTC. The genes are TRBV5-1 and TRBJ2-7, with D possibly being TRBD1 (6 bases). Germline CDR1 and CDR2: SGHRS and YFSETQ. The CDR3 contains 15 residues. V gave up 0 bases and J gave up 3 bases, with 13 bases separating them.

The chain recombines TRBV19 with TRBJ1-5; 8 nucleotides line up with TRBD1. CDR1 is LNHDA and CDR2 is SQIVND in the germline V gene (reference sequence). V shed 3 bases, J shed 5 bases, and the junction held 9 bases outside the gene matches. This CDR3 region has 16 residues. The DNA for the CDR3 is TGTGCCAGTAGTATTCCCCCCAGGACAGGGTATCAGCCCCAGCATTTT. Translating gives CASSIPPRTGYQPQHF.

The gene calls are TRBV19 and TRBJ2-7; 8 positions match TRBD2. CDR3 length equals 14 residues. J was trimmed by 6 bases and V by 1 base; bases with no gene match: 5. The germline V gene encodes CDR1 LNHDA and CDR2 SQIVND (reference sequence). The CDR3 region has the DNA TGTGCCAGTAGTATAGCGGGGGGGCCGAGCGAGCAGTACTTC. This translates into CASSIAGGPSEQYF.

The chain is built from TRBV4-1 and TRBJ1-4; unclear D gene. Germline V gives CDR1 MGHRA, CDR2 YSYEKL. The CDR3 runs 17 residues. V was trimmed by 4 bases and J by 5 bases, leaving 20 bases between them. CDR3 in amino acids: CASSPLYGREENEKLFF. In DNA form, the CDR3 reads TGCGCCAGCAGCCCCTTATATGGCCGGGAGGAGAATGAAAAACTGTTTTTT.

The chain links TRBV11-2 to TRBJ2-2; TRBD1 might be the D (6 bases). V was pared by 2 bases and J by 4 bases, with 14 bases between. The CDR3 covers 16 residues. Germline V CDR1 and CDR2: SGHAT, FQNNGV. CDR3 coding DNA: TGTGCCAGCAGCTTAAGTCCCACAGGGAGCACCGGGGAGCTGTTTTTT. Translation: CASSLSPTGSTGELFF.

This rearrangement joins TRBV10-3 to TRBJ2-1; tentative D call: TRBD2 (6 bases). Germline V lookup: CDR1 ENHRY, CDR2 SYGVKD. The CDR3 runs 13 residues. Trimming left V 3 bases short and J 4 bases short, with 7 bases between. CDR3 coding DNA: TGTGCCATCAGTGAAGGACTATACAATGAGCAGTTCTTC. It encodes CAISEGLYNEQFF.

The chain joins TRBV5-1 to TRBJ1-2, with 9 bases identical to TRBD1. Germline V lookup: CDR1 SGHRS, CDR2 YFSETQ. Trimming removed 4 bases from V and 1 base from J; junction bases left unmatched: 2. The CDR3 loop spans 14 amino acids. This CDR3 is CASSPTGGNYGYTF. CDR3 nucleotides: TGCGCCAGCAGCCCGACAGGGGGTAACTATGGCTACACCTTC.

The rearrangement joins TRBV11-1 to TRBJ2-3, with TRBD1 matching 7 bases. Trimming removed 5 bases from V and 2 bases from J; junction bases left unmatched: 7. Germline CDR1 SGHAT, CDR2 FQDESV (reference sequence). The CDR3 runs 15 residues. CDR3 in amino acids: CASSTRTGYTDTQYF. CDR3 bases: TGTGCCAGCAGCACTCGGACAGGTTACACAGATACGCAGTATTTT.

The chain carries TRBV4-1 and TRBJ2-1, with no clear D. CDR1 and CDR2 from the germline V gene are MGHRA and YSYEKL. Trimming stripped 4 bases from V and 9 bases from J, with 13 bases between. This CDR3 comprises 13 residues. The CDR3: CASSPAAGGEQFF. The DNA for the CDR3 is TGCGCCAGCAGCCCAGCCGCTGGCGGTGAGCAGTTCTTC.

The chain links TRBV27 to TRBJ2-4; 8 bases are a match to TRBD1. V lost 5 bases, J lost 5 bases, and 8 bases stayed unmatched. Germline values: CDR1 MNHEY, CDR2 SMNVEV (reference sequence). The CDR3 covers 15 residues. The chain's CDR3 is CASSIGQGRENIQYF. Here the CDR3 DNA reads TGTGCCAGCAGTATCGGACAGGGCAGGGAAAACATTCAGTACTTC.

V is TRBV5-1 and J is TRBJ2-5; D remains ambiguous. The CDR3 sequence is 13 residues long. Trimming removed 2 bases at V and 5 bases at J, with 10 bases between. The germline gives CDR1 SGHRS, CDR2 YFSETQ. DNA of the CDR3: TGCGCCAGCAGCTTCCCCGGTCGGGAGACCCAGTACTTC. As protein: CASSFPGRETQYF.

The rearrangement uses TRBV27 and TRBJ2-7; TRBD1 agrees at 9 bases. The CDR3 covers 18 residues. V was clipped by 2 bases and J by 7 bases; unmatched bases: 18. Germline loops: CDR1 MNHEY, CDR2 SMNVEV (reference sequence). The CDR3 sequence is CASSLAMSGTGSVREQYF. DNA for the CDR3: TGTGCCAGCAGTTTAGCAATGAGTGGGACAGGGTCGGTTCGTGAGCAGTACTTC.

This clone appeared a single time. This sequence joins TRBV7-3 and TRBJ2-1; weak D call: TRBD2 (6 bases). The CDR3 contains 16 residues. Trimming cost V 1 base and J 0 bases, with 10 bases left between them. Germline CDR1 reads SGHTA; CDR2 reads FQGTGA. The CDR3 sequence is CASSLKVGSSYNEQFF. The CDR3 DNA sequence: TGTGCCAGCAGCTTAAAGGTCGGGAGCTCCTACAATGAGCAGTTCTTC.

This chain uses TRBV13 with TRBJ1-3; D ambiguous. This CDR3 has 15 amino acids. V was trimmed by 2 bases and J by 0 bases, leaving 8 bases between them. CDR1 is PRHDT and CDR2 is FYEKMQ in the germline V gene (reference sequence). CDR3 loop: CASSLFGNSGNTIYF. CDR3 sequence (DNA): TGTGCCAGCAGCTTATTCGGAAACTCTGGAAACACCATATATTTT.

The chain joins TRBV6-5 to TRBJ1-1; TRBD1 might be the D (6 bases). V was trimmed by 6 bases and J by 3 bases, leaving 11 bases between them. CDR3 length: 13 residues. From germline, CDR1 is MNHEY and CDR2 SVGAGI. The CDR3 spells CASRVDRHTEAFF. CDR3 DNA: TGTGCCAGCAGGGTGGACAGACACACTGAAGCTTTCTTT.

V and J are TRBV2 and TRBJ1-2, with D possibly matching TRBD1 (6 bases). Per germline, CDR1 SNHLY and CDR2 FYNNEI. V was trimmed by 3 bases and J by 6 bases, leaving 11 bases between them. The CDR3 is made up of 13 amino acids. The CDR3 reads CASSDNQGHGYTF. CDR3 bases: TGTGCCAGCAGTGATAATCAGGGGCATGGCTACACCTTC.

The chain joins TRBV5-1 to TRBJ2-2; D unresolved. This CDR3 has 14 amino acids. Germline assignment: CDR1 SGHRS and CDR2 YFSETQ. Trimming removed 1 base from V and 5 bases from J, with 9 bases in between. The CDR3 sequence is CASSLTSPTGELFF. DNA for the CDR3: TGCGCCAGCAGCTTGACCTCCCCGACCGGGGAGCTGTTTTTT. Full variable domain (outside the CDR3, taken from reference TRBV5-1 and TRBJ2-2): KAGVTQTPRYLIKTRGQQVTLSCSPISGHRSVSWYQQTPGQGLQFLFEYFSETQRNKGNFPGRFSGRQFSNSRSEMNVSTLELGDSALYLCASSLTSPTGELFFGEGSRLTVL.

This clone has a handful of counts. V usage is TRBV30 and J usage is TRBJ1-5; no reliable D call. Looked up from germline, CDR1 is GTSNPN and CDR2 is SVGIG (reference sequence). Deletions cut 5 bases from V and 3 bases from J, with 8 bases between. The CDR3 is 12 residues long. The chain's CDR3 is CAWGIPNQPQHF. The CDR3 region has the DNA TGTGCCTGGGGGATCCCCAATCAGCCCCAGCATTTT.

This chain links TRBV6-5 with TRBJ2-1; possible D gene TRBD2, 6 bases. The CDR3 loop spans 12 amino acids. Germline V gene data show CDR1 as MNHEY and CDR2 as SVGAGI. V lost 5 bases and J lost 9, with 11 bases in between. The DNA for the CDR3 is TGTGCCAGCAGTCGGGGGACGGGTGAGCAGTTCTTC. As protein: CASSRGTGEQFF.

The CDR3 is CASSFTTNYGYTF. As DNA, the CDR3 is TGTGCCAGCAGCTTTACAACTAACTATGGCTACACCTTC. V gene TRBV7-9 combines with J gene TRBJ1-2; unclear D gene. Looked up from germline, CDR1 is SEHNR and CDR2 is FQNEAQ (reference sequence). This CDR3 is 13 amino acids long. The germline V and J ends were trimmed by 3 bases and 0 bases, with 5 bases remaining between them. Full variable domain (missing parts from reference TRBV7-9 and TRBJ1-2): DTGVSQNPRHKITKRGQNVTFRCDPISEHNRLYWYRQTLGQGPEFLTYFQNEAQLEKSRLLSDRFSAERPKGSFSTLEIQRTEQGDSAMYLCASSFTTNYGYTFGSGTRLTVV.